Following are 6 T cell receptor beta chains from one sample sequenced in a study of shared clonotypes between healthy human individuals. The data were produced by immunoSEQ multiplex PCR, yet TCRdb's version contains in-frame clones alone and is incomplete. The sample includes roughly 2,000,000 clones, roughly 95% of them seen just once. Terminally differentiated effector memory CD45RA+ cells were excluded from the naive CD8 cells, which were CD45RO-negative and positively selected for CCR7. Material: naive CD8+ T cells sorted from blood. These receptors all stem from a man aged 18 to 29 in good health.

The gene calls are TRBV27 and TRBJ1-6; D uncertain. Germline CDR1 is MNHEY and CDR2 is SMNVEV (reference sequence). The length of the CDR3 is 12 residues. V lost 6 bases to trimming and J lost 4 bases, with 4 bases between them. The CDR3 here is CASSEYNSPLHF. Written as DNA, the CDR3 is TGTGCCAGCAGCGAATATAATTCACCCCTCCACTTT.

This rearrangement joins TRBV28 to TRBJ1-2, with 10 bases lining up with TRBD1. Germline V gives CDR1 MDHEN, CDR2 SYDVKM. The ends lost 4 bases at V and 0 bases at J; junction bases unmatched: 11. This CDR3 has 18 residues. CDR3 sequence: CASSSYAGQGITNYGYTF. CDR3 bases: TGTGCCAGCAGTTCCTACGCGGGACAGGGGATTACTAACTATGGCTACACCTTC.

The chain joins TRBV4-2 to TRBJ2-7; 8 nucleotides line up with TRBD2. CDR3 length: 14 residues. After removal of 3 bases from V and 3 bases from J, the junction contained 4 bases not matched to a gene. Germline values: CDR1 LGHNA, CDR2 YNFKEQ. The CDR3 loop is CASSQERGNYEQYF. The CDR3 DNA follows: TGTGCCAGCAGCCAGGAGCGGGGGAACTACGAGCAGTACTTC.

The CDR3 DNA sequence: TGTGCCAGCAGCTTGTTGGGTCATGAGCAGTTCTTC. Protein: CASSLLGHEQFF. The V gene is TRBV7-9, the J gene TRBJ2-1; D is unclear. V lost 3 bases, J lost 8 bases, and 8 bases lay in between. Per the germline V gene, CDR1 is SEHNR and CDR2 is FQNEAQ (reference sequence). The CDR3 runs 12 residues.

The V and J genes are TRBV14 and TRBJ2-1; no definite D call. The germline CDR1 and CDR2 sequences are SGHDN and FVKESK. This CDR3 is 16 amino acids long. Trimming took off 0 bases at V and 4 bases at J, with 13 bases between the two ends. CDR3 coding DNA: TGTGCCAGCAGCCAAGATACTGGCGCTAATTACAATGAGCAGTTCTTC. Its protein product is CASSQDTGANYNEQFF.

The chain carries TRBV6-6 and TRBJ2-2; D call uncertain. The V gene lost 0 bases and the J gene lost 5 bases, with 10 bases spanning the gap. This CDR3 spans 15 amino acids. Germline CDR1 is MNHNY and CDR2 is SVGAGI (reference sequence). The CDR3 DNA sequence: TGTGCCAGCAGTTACTCACTTATGGGGACCGGGGAGCTGTTTTTT. Translated: CASSYSLMGTGELFF.